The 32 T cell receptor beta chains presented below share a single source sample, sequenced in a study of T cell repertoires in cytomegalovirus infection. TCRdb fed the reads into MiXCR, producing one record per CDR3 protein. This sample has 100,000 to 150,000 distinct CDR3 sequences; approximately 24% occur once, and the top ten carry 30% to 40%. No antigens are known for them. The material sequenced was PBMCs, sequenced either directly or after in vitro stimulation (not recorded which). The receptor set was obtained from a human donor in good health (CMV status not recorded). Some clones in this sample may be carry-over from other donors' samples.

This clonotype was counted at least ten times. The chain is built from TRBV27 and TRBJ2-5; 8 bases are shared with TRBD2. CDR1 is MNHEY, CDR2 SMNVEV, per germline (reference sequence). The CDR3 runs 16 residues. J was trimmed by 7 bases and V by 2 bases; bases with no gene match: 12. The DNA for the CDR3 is TGTGCCAGCAGTTTAAGGAGTAGCGGGGATCTGGGGACCCAGTACTTC. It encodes CASSLRSSGDLGTQYF.

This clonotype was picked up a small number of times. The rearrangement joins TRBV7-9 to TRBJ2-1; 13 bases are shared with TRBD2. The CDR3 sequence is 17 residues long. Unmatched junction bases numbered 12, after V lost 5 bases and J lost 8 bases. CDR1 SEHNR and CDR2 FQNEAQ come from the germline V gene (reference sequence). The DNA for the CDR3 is TGTGCCAGCAGCCGGACTAGCGGGAGCTTTGGGTTCGATGAGCAGTTCTTC. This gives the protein CASSRTSGSFGFDEQFF.

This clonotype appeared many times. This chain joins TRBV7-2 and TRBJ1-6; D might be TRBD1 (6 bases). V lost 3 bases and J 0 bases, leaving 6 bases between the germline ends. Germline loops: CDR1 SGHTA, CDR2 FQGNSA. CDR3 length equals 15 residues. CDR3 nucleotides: TGTGCCAGCAGCTTGGACAGCTCCTATAATTCACCCCTCCACTTT. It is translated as CASSLDSSYNSPLHF.

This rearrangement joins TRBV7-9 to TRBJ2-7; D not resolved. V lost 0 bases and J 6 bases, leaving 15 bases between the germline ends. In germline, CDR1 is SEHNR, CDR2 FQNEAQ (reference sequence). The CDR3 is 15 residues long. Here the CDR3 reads CASSLAADARSEQYF. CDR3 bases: TGTGCCAGCAGCTTAGCGGCGGATGCGAGGAGCGAGCAGTACTTC.

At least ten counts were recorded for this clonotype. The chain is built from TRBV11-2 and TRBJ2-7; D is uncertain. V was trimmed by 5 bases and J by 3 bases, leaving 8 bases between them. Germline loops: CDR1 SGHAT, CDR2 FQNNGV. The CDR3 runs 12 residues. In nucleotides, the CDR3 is TGTGCCAGCAGCGGTGCCGGCTACGAGCAGTACGTC. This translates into CASSGAGYEQYV.

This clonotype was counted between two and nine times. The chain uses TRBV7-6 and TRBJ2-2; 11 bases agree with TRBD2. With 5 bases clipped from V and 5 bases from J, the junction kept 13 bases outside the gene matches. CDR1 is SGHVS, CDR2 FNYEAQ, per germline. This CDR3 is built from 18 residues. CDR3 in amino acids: CASSPRSGSGRGTGELFF. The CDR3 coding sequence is TGTGCCAGCAGCCCACGGTCGGGTAGCGGGAGGGGAACCGGGGAGCTGTTTTTT.

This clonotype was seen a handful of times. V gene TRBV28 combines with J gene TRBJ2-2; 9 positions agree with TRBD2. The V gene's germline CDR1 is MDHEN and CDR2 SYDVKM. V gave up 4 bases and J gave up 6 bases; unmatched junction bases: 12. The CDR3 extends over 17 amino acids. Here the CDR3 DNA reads TGTGCCAGCAGTTCTCGGTATGGGACTAGCTTGGCCGGGGAGCTGTTTTTT. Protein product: CASSSRYGTSLAGELFF.

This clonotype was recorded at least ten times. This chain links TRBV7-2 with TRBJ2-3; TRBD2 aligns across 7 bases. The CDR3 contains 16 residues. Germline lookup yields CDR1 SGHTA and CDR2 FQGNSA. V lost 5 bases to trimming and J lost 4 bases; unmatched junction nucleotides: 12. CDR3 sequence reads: CASSMGGGPGADTQYF. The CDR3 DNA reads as TGTGCCAGCAGCATGGGGGGAGGGCCGGGGGCAGATACGCAGTATTTT.

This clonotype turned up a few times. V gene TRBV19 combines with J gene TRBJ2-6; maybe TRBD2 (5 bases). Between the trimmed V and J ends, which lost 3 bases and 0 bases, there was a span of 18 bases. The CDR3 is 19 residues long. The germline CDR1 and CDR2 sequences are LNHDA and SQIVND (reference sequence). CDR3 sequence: CASSIQAGVRGSGANVLTF. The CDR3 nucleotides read TGTGCCAGTAGTATTCAGGCCGGGGTTCGGGGCTCTGGGGCCAACGTCCTGACTTTC.

The CDR3 DNA reads as TGTGCCACAGGACTAGCGGAATACAATGAGCAGTTCTTC. Translation: CATGLAEYNEQFF. The gene calls are TRBV19 and TRBJ2-1, with TRBD2 matching over 10 bases. This CDR3 comprises 13 residues. Germline V gene lookup returns CDR1 LNHDA and CDR2 SQIVND (reference sequence). Trimming at V came to 10 bases and at J to 4 bases, leaving 4 bases not matched to a gene. The variable domain in full, completed from reference TRBV19 and TRBJ2-1, reads DGGITQSPKYLFRKEGQNVTLSCEQNLNHDAMYWYRQDPGQGLRLIYYSQIVNDFQKGDIAEGYSVSREKKESFPLTVTSAQKNPTAFYLCATGLAEYNEQFFGPGTRLTVL.

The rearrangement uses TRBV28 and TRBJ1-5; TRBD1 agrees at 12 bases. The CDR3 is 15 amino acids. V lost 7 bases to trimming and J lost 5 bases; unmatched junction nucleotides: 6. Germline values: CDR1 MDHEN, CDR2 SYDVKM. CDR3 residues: CASTSGTGGDQPQHF. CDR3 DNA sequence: TGTGCCAGCACTTCCGGGACAGGGGGCGATCAGCCCCAGCATTTT.

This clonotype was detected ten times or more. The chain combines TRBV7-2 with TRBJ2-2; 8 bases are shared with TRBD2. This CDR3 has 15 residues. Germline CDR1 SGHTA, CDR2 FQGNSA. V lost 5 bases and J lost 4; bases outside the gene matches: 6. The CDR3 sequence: CASSRETSATGELFF. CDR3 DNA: TGTGCCAGCAGCCGGGAGACTAGCGCCACCGGGGAGCTGTTTTTT.

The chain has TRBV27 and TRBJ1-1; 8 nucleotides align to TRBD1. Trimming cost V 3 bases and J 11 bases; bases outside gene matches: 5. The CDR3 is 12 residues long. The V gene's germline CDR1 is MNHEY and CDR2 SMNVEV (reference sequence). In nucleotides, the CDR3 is TGTGCCAGCAGTTTCAGGACAGGGAGGGCTTTCTTT. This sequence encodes CASSFRTGRAFF.

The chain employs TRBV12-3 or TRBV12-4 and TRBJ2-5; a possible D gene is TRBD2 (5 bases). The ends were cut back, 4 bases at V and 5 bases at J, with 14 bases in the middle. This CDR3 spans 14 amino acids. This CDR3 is CASSSGLPIETQYF. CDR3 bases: TGTGCCAGCAGTTCAGGACTGCCAATTGAGACCCAGTACTTC.

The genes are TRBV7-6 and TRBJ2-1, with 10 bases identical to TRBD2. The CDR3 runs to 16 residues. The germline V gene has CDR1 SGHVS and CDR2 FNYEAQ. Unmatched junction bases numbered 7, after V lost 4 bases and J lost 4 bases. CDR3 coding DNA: TGTGCCAGCAGCTCGTTAGCGGGAGGACTATACAATGAGCAGTTCTTC. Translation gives CASSSLAGGLYNEQFF.

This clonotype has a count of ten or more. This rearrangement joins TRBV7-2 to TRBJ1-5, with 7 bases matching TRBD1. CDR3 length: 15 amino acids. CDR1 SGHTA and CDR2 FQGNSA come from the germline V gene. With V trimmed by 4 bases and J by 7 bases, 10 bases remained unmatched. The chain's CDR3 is CASSSRTGGGQPQHF. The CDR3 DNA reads TGTGCCAGCAGCTCAAGGACAGGAGGAGGACAGCCCCAGCATTTT. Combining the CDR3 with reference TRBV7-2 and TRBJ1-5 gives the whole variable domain GAGVSQSPSNKVTEKGKDVELRCDPISGHTALYWYRQSLGQGLEFLIYFQGNSAPDKSGLPSDRFSAERTGGSVSTLTIQRTQQEDSAVYLCASSSRTGGGQPQHFGDGTRLSIL.

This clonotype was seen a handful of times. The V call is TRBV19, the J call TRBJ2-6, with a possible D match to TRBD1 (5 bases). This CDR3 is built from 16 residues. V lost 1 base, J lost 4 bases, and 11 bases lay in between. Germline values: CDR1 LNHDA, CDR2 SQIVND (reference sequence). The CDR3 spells CASSIGSGPGANVLTF. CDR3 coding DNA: TGTGCCAGTAGTATAGGGTCAGGGCCCGGGGCCAACGTCCTGACTTTC.

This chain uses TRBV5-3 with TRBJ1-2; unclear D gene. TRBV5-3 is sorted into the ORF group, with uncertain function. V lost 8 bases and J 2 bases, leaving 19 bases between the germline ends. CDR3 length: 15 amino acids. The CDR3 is CASSREGMVNYGYTF. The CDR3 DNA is TGTGCCAGCAGCCGGGAAGGGATGGTCAACTATGGCTACACCTTC.

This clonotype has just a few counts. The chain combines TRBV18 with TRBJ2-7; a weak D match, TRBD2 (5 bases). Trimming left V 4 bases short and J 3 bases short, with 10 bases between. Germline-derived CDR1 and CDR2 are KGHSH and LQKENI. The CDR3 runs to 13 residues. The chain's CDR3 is CASSHSRDYEQYV. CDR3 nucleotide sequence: TGTGCCAGCTCACATAGCCGGGACTACGAGCAGTACGTC.

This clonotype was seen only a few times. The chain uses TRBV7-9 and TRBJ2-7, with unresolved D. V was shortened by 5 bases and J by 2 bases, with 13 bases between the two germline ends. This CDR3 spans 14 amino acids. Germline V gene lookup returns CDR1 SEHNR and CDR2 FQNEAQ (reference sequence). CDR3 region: CASSDGSRAYEQYF. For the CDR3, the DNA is TGTGCCAGCAGCGATGGAAGTAGGGCCTACGAGCAGTACTTC.

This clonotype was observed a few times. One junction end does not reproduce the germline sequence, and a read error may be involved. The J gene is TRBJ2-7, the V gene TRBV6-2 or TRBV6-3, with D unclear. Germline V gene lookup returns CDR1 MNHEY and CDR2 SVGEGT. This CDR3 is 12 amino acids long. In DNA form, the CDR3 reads TGTGACAGCAGTTCACAGCTATACGAGCAGTACTTC. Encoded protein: CDSSSQLYEQYF.

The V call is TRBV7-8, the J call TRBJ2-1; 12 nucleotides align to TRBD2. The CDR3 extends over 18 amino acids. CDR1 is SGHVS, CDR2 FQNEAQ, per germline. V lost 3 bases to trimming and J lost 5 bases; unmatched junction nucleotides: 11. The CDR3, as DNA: TGTGCCAGCAGCTTGCTTCGTCGACTAGCGGGAGAGAACAATGAGCAGTTCTTC. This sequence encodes CASSLLRRLAGENNEQFF.

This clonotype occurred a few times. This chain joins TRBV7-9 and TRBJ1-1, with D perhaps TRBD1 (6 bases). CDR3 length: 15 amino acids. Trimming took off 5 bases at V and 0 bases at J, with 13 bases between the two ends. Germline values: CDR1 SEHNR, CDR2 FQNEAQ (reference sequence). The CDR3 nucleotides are TGTGCCAGCAGCACAGCGACAGGACTGAACACTGAAGCTTTCTTT. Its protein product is CASSTATGLNTEAFF.

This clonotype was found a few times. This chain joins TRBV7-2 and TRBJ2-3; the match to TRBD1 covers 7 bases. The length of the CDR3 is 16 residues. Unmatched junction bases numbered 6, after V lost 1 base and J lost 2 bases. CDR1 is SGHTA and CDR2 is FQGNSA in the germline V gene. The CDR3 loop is CASSLEGTVSTDTQYF. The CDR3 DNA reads TGTGCCAGCAGCTTAGAGGGGACAGTTTCCACAGATACGCAGTATTTT. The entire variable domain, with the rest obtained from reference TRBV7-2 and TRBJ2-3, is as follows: GAGVSQSPSNKVTEKGKDVELRCDPISGHTALYWYRQSLGQGLEFLIYFQGNSAPDKSGLPSDRFSAERTGGSVSTLTIQRTQQEDSAVYLCASSLEGTVSTDTQYFGPGTRLTVL.

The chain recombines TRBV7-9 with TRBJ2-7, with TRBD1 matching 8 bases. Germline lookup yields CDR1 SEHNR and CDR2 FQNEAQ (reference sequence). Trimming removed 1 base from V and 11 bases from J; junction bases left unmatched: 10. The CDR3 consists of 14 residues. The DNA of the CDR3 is TGTGCCAGCAGCTTAGGGACAGGGTCCCCAACCAAGTACTTC. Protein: CASSLGTGSPTKYF.

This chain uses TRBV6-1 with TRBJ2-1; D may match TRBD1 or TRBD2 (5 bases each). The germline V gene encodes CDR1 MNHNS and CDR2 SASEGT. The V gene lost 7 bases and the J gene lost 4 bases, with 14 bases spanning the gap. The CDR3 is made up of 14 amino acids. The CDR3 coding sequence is TGTGCCAGCACCGGAAGGGACCCTTACAATGAGCAGTTCTTC. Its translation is CASTGRDPYNEQFF.

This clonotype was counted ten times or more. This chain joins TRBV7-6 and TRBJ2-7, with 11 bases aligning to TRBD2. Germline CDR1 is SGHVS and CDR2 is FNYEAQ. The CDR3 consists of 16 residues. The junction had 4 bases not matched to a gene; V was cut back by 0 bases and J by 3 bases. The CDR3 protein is CASSLASTSGIYEQYF. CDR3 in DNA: TGTGCCAGCAGCTTAGCCTCGACTAGCGGGATCTACGAGCAGTACTTC.

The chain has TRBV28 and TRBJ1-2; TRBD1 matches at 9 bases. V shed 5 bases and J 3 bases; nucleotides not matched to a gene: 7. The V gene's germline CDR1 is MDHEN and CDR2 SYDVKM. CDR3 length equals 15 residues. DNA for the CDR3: TGTGCCAGCAGTGCGGACAGGGGAAAGGACTATGGCTACACCTTC. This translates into CASSADRGKDYGYTF.

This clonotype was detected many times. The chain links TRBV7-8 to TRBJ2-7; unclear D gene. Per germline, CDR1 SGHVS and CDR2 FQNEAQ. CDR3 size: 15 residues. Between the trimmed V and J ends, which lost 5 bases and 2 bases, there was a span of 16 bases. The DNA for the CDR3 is TGTGCCAGCAGCCTAACCCCCACCAGGACCTACGAGCAGTACTTC. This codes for CASSLTPTRTYEQYF.

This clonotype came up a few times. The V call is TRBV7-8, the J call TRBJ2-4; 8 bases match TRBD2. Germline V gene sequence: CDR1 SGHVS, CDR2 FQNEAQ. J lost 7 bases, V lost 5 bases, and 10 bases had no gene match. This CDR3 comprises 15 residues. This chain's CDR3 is CASSPRAGGVNIQYF. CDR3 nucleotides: TGTGCCAGCAGCCCCCGTGCGGGGGGAGTGAACATTCAGTACTTC.

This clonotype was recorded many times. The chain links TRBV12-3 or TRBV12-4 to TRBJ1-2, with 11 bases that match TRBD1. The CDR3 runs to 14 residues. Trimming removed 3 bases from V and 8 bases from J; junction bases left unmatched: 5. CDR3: CASSFWDRGSGYTF. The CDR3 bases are TGTGCCAGCAGTTTTTGGGACAGGGGGTCCGGCTACACCTTC.

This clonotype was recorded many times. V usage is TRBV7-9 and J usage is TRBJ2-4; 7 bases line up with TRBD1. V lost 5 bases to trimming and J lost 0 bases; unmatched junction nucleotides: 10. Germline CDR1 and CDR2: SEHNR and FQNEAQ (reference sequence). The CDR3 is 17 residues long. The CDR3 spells CASSRTGDNLAKNIQYF. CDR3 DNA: TGTGCCAGCAGCCGAACAGGGGATAATCTAGCCAAAAACATTCAGTACTTC.